The present entry profiles one T cell receptor (beta chain) with its context. V was cut by 7 bases and J by 3 bases, with 22 bases left in between. The CDR3 is 17 amino acids. Germline loops: CDR1 MNHEY, CDR2 SMNVEV (reference sequence). During colonoscopy, one to two rectal pinch biopsies were collected. The data originate from a study of pediatric ulcerative colitis. The repertoire was sequenced with immunoSEQ multiplex PCR; TCRdb's copy has only in-frame clones and lacks some. The table records 40,000 to 55,000 clones, 78% of them present only once. Sequenced input: gut tissue. The receptor's source is a girl aged 5-17 years with moderate ulcerative colitis. This chain connects TRBV27 to TRBJ2-1; D gene ambiguous. For the CDR3, the DNA is TGTGCCAGCAAACCTCCCAGCGCAGACAAGAACTACAATGAGCAGTTCTTC. Amino acids: CASKPPSADKNYNEQFF.